Each of the 17 T cell receptor beta chains below was sequenced from the same sample in a study of T cell changes during pregnancy in multiple sclerosis. Sequenced by immunoSEQ multiplex PCR; TCRdb stores in-frame clones only, minus some. The profile shows about 17,000 clones, approximately 88% of them singletons. The specimen comprised CD8+ T cells from peripheral blood mononuclear cells, sampled after pregnancy. Every receptor here comes from a female donor in good health, enrolled as a control in a pregnancy study.

The chain carries TRBV25-1 and TRBJ1-2; maybe TRBD1 (5 bases). The CDR3 covers 13 residues. Germline values: CDR1 MGHDK, CDR2 SYGVNS. V was pared by 5 bases and J by 4 bases, with 11 bases between. The CDR3 spells CASSLSRGYGYTF. CDR3 in DNA: TGTGCCAGCAGTCTAAGTAGGGGCTATGGCTACACCTTC.

The V call is TRBV5-5, the J call TRBJ2-7, with a tentative D call TRBD2 (6 bases). Trimming removed 2 bases at V and 2 bases at J, with 14 bases between. CDR3 length: 15 residues. CDR1 is SGHKS, CDR2 YYEKEE, per germline (reference sequence). In nucleotides, the CDR3 is TGTGCCAGCAGCTTCAGATTAGCGGACACCTACGAGCAGTACTTC. Its protein product is CASSFRLADTYEQYF.

This chain connects TRBV7-2 to TRBJ2-4; the match to TRBD1 covers 11 bases. Per the germline V gene, CDR1 is SGHTA and CDR2 is FQGNSA. There are 17 residues in the CDR3. The trim removed 0 bases at V and 0 bases at J, leaving 1 base unmatched. For the CDR3, the DNA is TGTGCCAGCAGCTTAGCGGACAGGGGGCTAGCCAAAAACATTCAGTACTTC. This translates into CASSLADRGLAKNIQYF. The whole variable domain, remainder taken from reference TRBV7-2 and TRBJ2-4, is GAGVSQSPSNKVTEKGKDVELRCDPISGHTALYWYRQSLGQGLEFLIYFQGNSAPDKSGLPSDRFSAERTGGSVSTLTIQRTQQEDSAVYLCASSLADRGLAKNIQYFGAGTRLSVL.

The chain links TRBV29-1 to TRBJ2-1, with 8 nucleotides matching TRBD2. This CDR3 has 15 amino acids. Germline values: CDR1 SQVTM, CDR2 ANQGSEA. V gave up 6 bases and J gave up 2 bases; unmatched junction bases: 9. CDR3 residues: CSVGTSGGPYNEQFF. CDR3 nucleotides: TGCAGCGTGGGGACCAGCGGGGGCCCCTACAATGAGCAGTTCTTC.

This CDR3 is CASITGTRGQDEAFF. CDR3 coding DNA: TGTGCCAGTATCACAGGGACCAGGGGGCAGGATGAAGCTTTCTTT. V gene TRBV19 combines with J gene TRBJ1-1; 8 positions match TRBD1. V shed 7 bases, J shed 7 bases, and the junction held 14 bases outside the gene matches. Germline loops: CDR1 LNHDA, CDR2 SQIVND (reference sequence). The CDR3 is 15 amino acids.

The chain is built from TRBV6-5 and TRBJ2-1; no clear D. This CDR3 comprises 14 residues. The germline V and J ends were trimmed by 2 bases and 8 bases, with 13 bases remaining between them. Per the germline V gene, CDR1 is MNHEY and CDR2 is SVGAGI. The CDR3 loop is CASSYKRRPDEQFF. CDR3 coding DNA: TGTGCCAGCAGTTACAAGCGTCGGCCAGATGAGCAGTTCTTC.

The chain employs TRBV5-1 and TRBJ1-1; D is possibly TRBD1 (5 bases). CDR1 SGHRS and CDR2 YFSETQ come from the germline V gene. CDR3 length equals 13 residues. V lost 5 bases, J lost 1 base, and 9 bases lay in between. CDR3 in amino acids: CASRVDRNTEAFF. The CDR3 DNA reads TGCGCCAGCAGAGTCGACAGGAACACTGAAGCTTTCTTT.

CDR3 DNA: TGTGCCAGCAGCCGTCAGGGGGAGGATTCACCCCTCCACTTT. This codes for CASSRQGEDSPLHF. This chain connects TRBV21-1 to TRBJ1-6; TRBD1 is taken as the D call from the table, unchecked against the DNA. TRBV21-1 is a known pseudogene. The CDR3 is 14 amino acids.

The chain joins TRBV9 to TRBJ1-2; 7 bases agree with TRBD1. CDR1 SGDLS and CDR2 YYNGEE come from the germline V gene. CDR3 size: 14 residues. Trimming took 0 bases from V and 7 from J; bases not matched to a gene: 6. The CDR3 loop is CASSVGRGRLGYTF. CDR3 nucleotide sequence: TGTGCCAGCAGCGTAGGAAGGGGGCGTCTTGGCTACACCTTC.

The J gene is TRBJ2-4, the V gene TRBV2; maybe TRBD1 (6 bases). This CDR3 is built from 14 residues. Per the germline V gene, CDR1 is SNHLY and CDR2 is FYNNEI. Trimming pared 3 bases from V and 0 bases from J, leaving 6 bases between. The CDR3 loop reads CASSDRGAKNIQYF. In nucleotides, the CDR3 is TGTGCCAGCAGTGACAGGGGAGCCAAAAACATTCAGTACTTC.

The chain is built from TRBV6-1 and TRBJ2-7; D unclear. There are 15 residues in the CDR3. Germline CDR1 MNHNS, CDR2 SASEGT. With 1 base removed from V and 2 bases from J, the gap between germline ends came to 12 bases. In DNA, the CDR3 is TGTGCCAGCAGTGAAGAAGAGGCTAAACCCTACGAGCAGTACTTC. This codes for CASSEEEAKPYEQYF.

This rearrangement joins TRBV7-6 to TRBJ1-4, with TRBD1 matching 7 bases. Germline V gives CDR1 SGHVS, CDR2 FNYEAQ. CDR3 size: 15 residues. J lost 10 bases, V lost 2 bases, and 10 bases had no gene match. The CDR3 spells CASSLWDSEGGKLFF. CDR3 coding DNA: TGTGCCAGCAGCTTATGGGACAGCGAGGGAGGAAAACTGTTTTTT.

This chain links TRBV7-9 with TRBJ2-7, with D possibly being TRBD1 (5 bases). This CDR3 contains 14 residues. V shed 1 base and J shed 0 bases, with 7 bases lying between them. Germline V gene data show CDR1 as SEHNR and CDR2 as FQNEAQ (reference sequence). The CDR3 bases are TGTGCCAGCAGCTTAGTGACAGTCTCCTACGAGCAGTACTTC. Its protein product is CASSLVTVSYEQYF.

The V call is TRBV5-1, the J call TRBJ1-1; weak D call: TRBD1 (6 bases). Trimming pared 4 bases from V and 0 bases from J, leaving 25 bases between. The V gene's germline CDR1 is SGHRS and CDR2 YFSETQ. The CDR3 is made up of 19 amino acids. DNA for the CDR3: TGCGCCAGCAGCCTGGTCGGACACGGGTCCGGGACACTGAACACTGAAGCTTTCTTT. This translates into CASSLVGHGSGTLNTEAFF.

The chain joins TRBV6-1 to TRBJ2-6; D possibly corresponds to TRBD1 (5 bases). V dropped 1 base and J dropped 2 bases, with 6 bases sitting between them. This CDR3 is 15 amino acids long. Germline assignment: CDR1 MNHNS and CDR2 SASEGT. The CDR3 loop is CASSEGTTGANVLTF. As DNA, the CDR3 is TGTGCCAGCAGTGAAGGGACAACTGGGGCCAACGTCCTGACTTTC.

This chain joins TRBV7-2 and TRBJ2-1; 7 bases agree with TRBD1. Germline V CDR1 and CDR2: SGHTA, FQGNSA. V dropped 6 bases and J dropped 7; count of bases not matched to a gene: 12. The CDR3 loop spans 15 amino acids. The CDR3 nucleotides are TGTGCCAGCAGTATAAGCACAGGGGTAGATAATGAGCAGTTCTTC. It encodes CASSISTGVDNEQFF.

V is TRBV19 and J is TRBJ1-1; TRBD1 matches 7 bases. The J segment lost 5 bases and the V segment lost 6 bases, leaving 6 bases of the junction unmatched. This CDR3 has 13 residues. Germline values: CDR1 LNHDA, CDR2 SQIVND (reference sequence). The CDR3 sequence: CASRVTGRTEAFF. The CDR3 DNA is TGTGCCAGTAGGGTGACAGGGCGTACTGAAGCTTTCTTT.